A selection of T cell receptor beta chains follows, all from one sample in a study of identical twins. TCRdb recomputed calls from the 5' RACE reads with MiXCR, one row per CDR3 protein. The sample has 600,000 to 850,000 distinct CDR3 sequences, 15% to 20% seen once. The sample was also reused in another study, on T cells expressing NK-cell markers.

The sequencing sample was made of PBMCs. All receptors derive from a woman between 18 and 29 years old in good health. Each CDR3 is given without its conserved first and last residue. Each record gives: J gene, V gene, CDR3 protein.

J gene: TRBJ2-7; V gene: TRBV7-2; CDR3 protein: ASSFARAWEQY
J gene: TRBJ2-1; V gene: TRBV6-2/TRBV6-3; CDR3 protein: ASARGNEQF
J gene: TRBJ1-4; V gene: TRBV27; CDR3 protein: ASSSTPRFNEKLF
J gene: TRBJ1-1; V gene: TRBV12-3/TRBV12-4; CDR3 protein: ASSPTGGWTEAF
J gene: TRBJ2-7; V gene: TRBV10-1; CDR3 protein: ASSESSSGAGEQY
J gene: TRBJ2-1; V gene: TRBV27; CDR3 protein: ASSPHQYAGESDEQF
J gene: TRBJ1-1; V gene: TRBV7-2; CDR3 protein: ASSFGQGGEAF
J gene: TRBJ2-7; V gene: TRBV25-1; CDR3 protein: ASSVGGKQEQY
J gene: TRBJ2-3; V gene: TRBV5-6; CDR3 protein: ASSWGTWQY
J gene: TRBJ2-3; V gene: TRBV7-2; CDR3 protein: ASSAMTGITDTQY
J gene: TRBJ2-6; V gene: TRBV12-3/TRBV12-4; CDR3 protein: ASSLRLSGANVLT
J gene: TRBJ2-7; V gene: TRBV6-4; CDR3 protein: ANRWGQGPYEQY
J gene: TRBJ1-6; V gene: TRBV6-1; CDR3 protein: ASSTPGTGASPLH
J gene: TRBJ1-2; V gene: TRBV12-3/TRBV12-4; CDR3 protein: ASSTPGQRDGYT
J gene: TRBJ2-7; V gene: TRBV7-2; CDR3 protein: ASSPWVTGNEQY
J gene: TRBJ2-7; V gene: TRBV27; CDR3 protein: ASSPIGLAGSREQY
J gene: TRBJ2-4; V gene: TRBV25-1; CDR3 protein: ASSESGTGAAKNIQY
J gene: TRBJ2-5; V gene: TRBV12-3/TRBV12-4; CDR3 protein: ASSLGGEGTQY
J gene: TRBJ2-3; V gene: TRBV20-1; CDR3 protein: SARGWVSPTDTQY
J gene: TRBJ2-2; V gene: TRBV5-1; CDR3 protein: ASSWGLAKAGELF
J gene: TRBJ1-1; V gene: TRBV20-1; CDR3 protein: SAREGFTEAF
J gene: TRBJ2-7; V gene: TRBV5-1; CDR3 protein: ASSLDRPYEQY
J gene: TRBJ2-1; V gene: TRBV5-1; CDR3 protein: ASSEAASYNEQF
J gene: TRBJ2-7; V gene: TRBV10-2; CDR3 protein: ASRPGTYYEQY
J gene: TRBJ2-7; V gene: TRBV7-9; CDR3 protein: ASSAPLAQSYEQY
J gene: TRBJ2-7; V gene: TRBV11-2; CDR3 protein: ASSLQRAGGLH
J gene: TRBJ1-2; V gene: TRBV29-1; CDR3 protein: SVAGTYGYT
J gene: TRBJ2-5; V gene: TRBV7-9; CDR3 protein: ASSLGVGLIQETQY
J gene: TRBJ2-3; V gene: TRBV6-2/TRBV6-3; CDR3 protein: ASSRGRLAGPVSASTDTQY
J gene: TRBJ1-1; V gene: TRBV10-1; CDR3 protein: ASSDKDRDSEAF
J gene: TRBJ1-5; V gene: TRBV20-1; CDR3 protein: SARAGGPASNQPQH
J gene: TRBJ2-1; V gene: TRBV9; CDR3 protein: ASSVVARRGGLNEQF
J gene: TRBJ2-5; V gene: TRBV20-1; CDR3 protein: SAPEVNEETQY
J gene: TRBJ2-3; V gene: TRBV6-4; CDR3 protein: ASSERQGFTDTQY
J gene: TRBJ2-5; V gene: TRBV9; CDR3 protein: ASSAGGRAQETQY
J gene: TRBJ2-1; V gene: TRBV20-1; CDR3 protein: SASVGTVLYNEQF
J gene: TRBJ2-1; V gene: TRBV6-5; CDR3 protein: ASSYPGSPNNEQF
J gene: TRBJ2-3; V gene: TRBV7-9; CDR3 protein: ASSRDTTDTQY
J gene: TRBJ2-7; V gene: TRBV29-1; CDR3 protein: SVGDGTDYEQY
J gene: TRBJ2-6; V gene: TRBV21-1; CDR3 protein: ASQSRDGCSGANVLT
J gene: TRBJ1-3; V gene: TRBV4-3; CDR3 protein: ASSQNRVAGNTIY
J gene: TRBJ2-7; V gene: TRBV7-9; CDR3 protein: ASSLIYMGNRGEQY
J gene: TRBJ2-3; V gene: TRBV3-1; CDR3 protein: ASSRWYPTDTQY
J gene: TRBJ2-2; V gene: TRBV5-1; CDR3 protein: ASSGRGGTGELF
J gene: TRBJ2-3; V gene: TRBV7-4; CDR3 protein: ASSLSYRTDTQY
J gene: TRBJ1-2; V gene: TRBV12-3/TRBV12-4; CDR3 protein: ASSLKGYYGYT
J gene: TRBJ2-4; V gene: TRBV19; CDR3 protein: ASRPRDLENIQY
J gene: TRBJ2-7; V gene: TRBV20-1; CDR3 protein: SASSMGHEQY